This is a list of T cell receptor beta chains from one sample in a study of Ad26.COV2.S vaccination and SARS-CoV-2 variants. The data were produced by immunoSEQ multiplex PCR, yet TCRdb's version contains in-frame clones alone and is incomplete. The repertoire consists of some 320,000 clones, with around four fifths occurring once and the leading ten covering 2% to 2.5%. The specimen was peripheral blood, collected in a trial of Ad26.COV2.S vaccine versus placebo. All receptors come from a person between 18 and 65 years old who received the Ad26.COV2.S COVID-19 vaccine or a placebo. Both conserved end residues are part of each CDR3. A D gene is named only where the DNA matches it firmly. The size of a clone is reported for some rows only, either as once, few or many, or as a class for expanded clones.

d_gene,j_gene,v_gene,abundance,CDR3aa,CDR3nt
TRBD1,TRBJ1-1,TRBV28,-,CASSLRDRGTEAFF,TGTGCCAGCAGTTTACGAGACAGGGGCACTGAAGCTTTCTTT
-,TRBJ2-2,TRBV4-2,once,CASSPEGQAGTGELFF,TGTGCCAGCAGCCCAGAGGGGCAGGCGGGCACCGGGGAGCTGTTTTTT
-,TRBJ1-2,TRBV12-5,-,CASAPGASAGYGYTF,TGTGCTAGTGCCCCAGGGGCGAGTGCAGGGTATGGCTACACCTTC
-,TRBJ1-2,TRBV6-5,-,CASSYVPPDLKYGYTF,TGTGCCAGCAGTTACGTCCCCCCGGACCTGAAATATGGCTACACCTTC
-,TRBJ2-5,TRBV4-1,-,CASSQDFPGTPFHSYQETQYF,TGCGCCAGCAGCCAAGATTTTCCCGGGACTCCCTTCCACTCTTACCAAGAGACCCAGTACTTC
TRBD1,TRBJ1-2,TRBV11-2,-,CASSSTGQYGYTF,TGTGCCAGCAGCTCAACGGGACAGTATGGCTACACCTTC
-,TRBJ1-4,TRBV18,-,CASSPPGQTNEKLFF,TGTGCCAGCTCACCTCCGGGACAAACTAATGAAAAACTGTTTTTT
TRBD1,TRBJ1-2,TRBV7-6,-,CASSPGQGVGYGYTF,TGTGCCAGCAGCCCAGGACAGGGGGTTGGCTATGGCTACACCTTC
-,TRBJ1-4,TRBV10-3,-,CAISGGTGNEKLFF,TGTGCCATCAGTGGGGGGACGGGTAATGAAAAACTGTTTTTT
-,TRBJ2-7,TRBV3-1/TRBV3-2,-,CASSHWGDSYEQYF,TGTGCCAGCAGCCATTGGGGCGACTCCTACGAGCAGTACTTC
-,TRBJ1-4,TRBV5-1,-,CASSPGQSTNEKLFF,TGCGCCAGCAGCCCTGGACAGTCAACTAATGAAAAACTGTTTTTT
TRBD1,TRBJ1-1,TRBV11-3,-,CASSPGGAMNTEAFF,TGTGCCAGCAGCCCAGGGGGCGCAATGAACACTGAAGCTTTCTTT
TRBD1,TRBJ2-5,TRBV5-1,-,CASSFRDRELETQYF,TGCGCCAGCAGCTTCCGGGACAGGGAGTTAGAGACCCAGTACTTC
-,TRBJ2-7,TRBV5-1,many,CASSVPGPTAEQYF,TGCGCCAGCAGCGTCCCCGGCCCGACCGCCGAGCAGTACTTC
TRBD1,TRBJ1-6,TRBV6-5,-,CASSPRDRDYSPLHF,TGTGCCAGCAGCCCGAGGGACAGGGATTACTCACCCCTCCACTTT
TRBD1,TRBJ1-2,TRBV18,-,CASSRAGTGSNYGYTF,TGTGCCAGCTCACGTGCCGGGACAGGGTCTAACTATGGCTACACCTTC